The clone carrying this T cell receptor (beta chain) was found once. Some clones are missing from TCRdb's copy, which holds only in-frame ones; the method was immunoSEQ multiplex PCR. The sample lists over 2 million clones, 92% seen once, with around 0.35% in the top ten. This entry belongs to a study of shared clonotypes between healthy human individuals. Germline V gene lookup returns CDR1 SGHVS and CDR2 FQNEAQ. With 4 bases removed from V and 4 bases from J, the gap between germline ends came to 13 bases. The length of the CDR3 is 14 residues. The sequenced sample was naive CD4+ T cells from PBMCs. Subset in this sample: CD45RA+ positively selected. The receptor's source is a man aged 18 to 30 in good health. Some clones in this sample may be carry-over from other donors' samples. The chain employs TRBV7-8 and TRBJ2-5, with D tentatively TRBD2 (5 bases). CDR3 sequence: CASSWLRSAETQYF. The CDR3 DNA reads as TGTGCCAGCAGCTGGTTACGTAGCGCAGAGACCCAGTACTTC.